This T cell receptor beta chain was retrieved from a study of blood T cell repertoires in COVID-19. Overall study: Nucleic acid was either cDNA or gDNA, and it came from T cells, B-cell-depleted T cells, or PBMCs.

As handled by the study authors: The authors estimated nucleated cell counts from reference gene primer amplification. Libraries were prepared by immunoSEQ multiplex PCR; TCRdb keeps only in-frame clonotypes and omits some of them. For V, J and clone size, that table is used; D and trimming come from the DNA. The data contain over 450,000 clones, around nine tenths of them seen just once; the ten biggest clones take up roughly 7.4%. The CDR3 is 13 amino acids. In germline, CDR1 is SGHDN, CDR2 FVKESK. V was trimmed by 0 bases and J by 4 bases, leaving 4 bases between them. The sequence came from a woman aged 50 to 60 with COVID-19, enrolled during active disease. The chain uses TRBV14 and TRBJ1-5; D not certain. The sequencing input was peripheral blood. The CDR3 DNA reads TGTGCCAGCAGCCAAGACGGTAATCAGCCCCAGCATTTT. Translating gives CASSQDGNQPQHF.